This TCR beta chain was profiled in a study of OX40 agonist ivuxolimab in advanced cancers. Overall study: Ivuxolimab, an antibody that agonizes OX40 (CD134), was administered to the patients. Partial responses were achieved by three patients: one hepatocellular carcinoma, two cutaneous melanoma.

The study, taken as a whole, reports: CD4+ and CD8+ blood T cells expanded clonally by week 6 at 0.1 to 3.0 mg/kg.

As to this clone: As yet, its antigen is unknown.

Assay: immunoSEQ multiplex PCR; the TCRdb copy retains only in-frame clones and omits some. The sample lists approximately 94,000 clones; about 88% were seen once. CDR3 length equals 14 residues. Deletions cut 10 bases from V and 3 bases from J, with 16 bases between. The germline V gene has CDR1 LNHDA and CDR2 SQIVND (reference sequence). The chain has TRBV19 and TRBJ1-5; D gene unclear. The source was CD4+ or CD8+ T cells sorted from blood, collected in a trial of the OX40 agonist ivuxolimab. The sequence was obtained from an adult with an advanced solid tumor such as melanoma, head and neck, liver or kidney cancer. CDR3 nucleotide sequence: TGTGCCATCGGTTCGGGATACCCCAATCAGCCCCAGCATTTT. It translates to CAIGSGYPNQPQHF. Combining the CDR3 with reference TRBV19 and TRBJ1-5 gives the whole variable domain DGGITQSPKYLFRKEGQNVTLSCEQNLNHDAMYWYRQDPGQGLRLIYYSQIVNDFQKGDIAEGYSVSREKKESFPLTVTSAQKNPTAFYLCAIGSGYPNQPQHFGDGTRLSIL.